These T cell receptor beta chains were read from a single sample in a study of blood T cells in healthy people across ages. A single record per CDR3 protein comes from TCRdb applying MiXCR to the 5' RACE reads. The data show 660,000 or so distinct CDR3 sequences, approximately 50% seen once. Source material: blood. All receptors derive from a man in his 60s in good health. The CDR3 runs from the conserved cysteine through the conserved F or W. The order of the fields is CDR3 protein, CDR3 DNA, D gene, V gene, J gene, clone size. A D gene is named only where the DNA matches it firmly. A clone size is listed for some rows: how often the clone was seen (once, few, many), or a class if it is expanded.

CASSDRTGVGEQYF	TGTGCCAGCAGTGACCGGACTGGGGTGGGGGAGCAGTACTTC	.	TRBV2	TRBJ2-7	.
CASSELWASYEQYF	TGTGCCAGCAGTGAACTTTGGGCTAGCTACGAGCAGTACTTC	.	TRBV2	TRBJ2-7	.
CASSPPGLAGVDTQYF	TGTGCCAGCAGCCCCCCCGGACTAGCGGGGGTCGATACGCAGTATTTT	TRBD2	TRBV7-2	TRBJ2-3	.
CSVDRGAVTDTQYF	TGCAGCGTTGACCGAGGCGCGGTCACAGATACGCAGTATTTT	.	TRBV29-1	TRBJ2-3	few
CATSDARGEQFF	TGTGCCACCAGTGATGCCAGGGGTGAGCAGTTCTTC	.	TRBV24-1	TRBJ2-1	.
CSVDSAETQYF	TGCAGCGTTGACTCTGCGGAGACCCAGTACTTC	.	TRBV29-1	TRBJ2-5	.
CASSRHGGLAETQYF	TGTGCCAGCAGTCGCCACGGGGGGTTGGCAGAGACCCAGTACTTC	TRBD2	TRBV6-6	TRBJ2-5	.
CASSQRLLAGDSGETQYF	TGTGCCAGCAGTCAAAGACTGTTAGCGGGGGACTCAGGGGAGACCCAGTACTTC	TRBD2	TRBV27	TRBJ2-5	.
CSAHSRDKTYEQYF	TGCAGTGCTCACTCCCGGGACAAAACCTACGAGCAGTACTTC	.	TRBV20-1	TRBJ2-7	.
CASSPGQGLAYNEQFF	TGTGCCAGCAGCCCCGGACAGGGTTTGGCCTACAATGAGCAGTTCTTC	TRBD1	TRBV7-9	TRBJ2-1	.
CASSYVGGRGDTQYF	TGTGCCAGCAGTTATGTGGGGGGGCGTGGAGATACGCAGTATTTT	.	TRBV6-5	TRBJ2-3	.
CASSFDRVSYEQYF	TGTGCCAGCAGTTTCGATAGGGTTTCCTACGAGCAGTACTTC	.	TRBV28	TRBJ2-7	few
CSARDKRGYQETQYF	TGCAGTGCTAGAGACAAGCGGGGCTATCAAGAGACCCAGTACTTC	TRBD2	TRBV20-1	TRBJ2-5	few
CASSGIGGGEQFF	TGTGCCAGCAGCGGGATCGGGGGCGGTGAGCAGTTCTTC	.	TRBV9	TRBJ2-1	once
CASSQGLALNNEQYF	TGTGCCAGCAGCCAGGGACTAGCGCTAAACAATGAGCAGTACTTC	TRBD2	TRBV9	TRBJ2-7	.
CASSPSQHQETQYF	TGTGCCAGCTCACCAAGCCAGCACCAAGAGACCCAGTACTTC	.	TRBV18	TRBJ2-5	few
CASSPGGVSQETQYF	TGTGCCAGCAGCCCGGGGGGGGTTAGTCAAGAGACCCAGTACTTC	TRBD2	TRBV7-7	TRBJ2-5	.
CAISDDRGIETQYF	TGTGCCATCAGTGACGACAGGGGAATCGAGACCCAGTACTTC	TRBD1	TRBV10-3	TRBJ2-5	.
CASSLAGTGGQETQYF	TGCGCCAGCAGCTTGGCCGGGACAGGGGGACAAGAGACCCAGTACTTC	TRBD1	TRBV5-1	TRBJ2-5	few
CASSQLASAEQYF	TGCGCCAGCAGCCAACTCGCCTCAGCCGAGCAGTACTTC	.	TRBV4-1	TRBJ2-7	.
CAGSQEPAGRQETQYF	TGTGCCGGCAGCCAAGAGCCAGCGGGGAGACAAGAGACCCAGTACTTC	TRBD2	TRBV4-2	TRBJ2-5	.
CATSRDLAGANYEQYF	TGTGCCACCAGCAGAGATCTGGCAGGGGCCAACTACGAGCAGTACTTC	.	TRBV15	TRBJ2-7	.